The 21 T cell receptor beta chains listed next were all sequenced from one sample in a study of cytomegalovirus exposure and HLA in healthy donors. Researchers ran the PCR with 60 Vbeta and 13 Jbeta primers. Sequenced by immunoSEQ multiplex PCR; TCRdb stores in-frame clones only, minus some. In the table there are 90,000 to 120,000 clones, approximately 81% of which are singletons. Sequencing input: PBMCs. The receptors derive from a man aged 30 to 45 in good health and CMV-seronegative.

The count of this clone is one. This chain joins TRBV4-1 and TRBJ2-7; 8 bases align to TRBD2. The CDR3 contains 15 residues. Germline trimming cut 1 base from V and 3 bases from J; bases unmatched to any gene: 5. The germline gives CDR1 MGHRA, CDR2 YSYEKL. The CDR3 is CASSQVSGTYYEQYF. CDR3 coding DNA: TGCGCCAGCAGCCAAGTTAGCGGGACTTACTACGAGCAGTACTTC.

V usage is TRBV6-1 and J usage is TRBJ1-2; TRBD1 might be the D (5 bases). This CDR3 spans 16 amino acids. The germline V and J ends were trimmed by 3 bases and 0 bases, with 14 bases remaining between them. The germline V gene encodes CDR1 MNHNS and CDR2 SASEGT. The CDR3 protein is CASSDRVGGSNYGYTF. CDR3 bases: TGTGCCAGCAGTGACAGGGTGGGAGGGTCTAACTATGGCTACACCTTC.

The CDR3 here is CASSYSASDTDTQYF. The DNA for the CDR3 is TGTGCCAGCTCTTACTCGGCTAGCGACACAGATACGCAGTATTTT. The chain employs TRBV11-2 and TRBJ2-3, with a tentative D call TRBD2 (6 bases). CDR3 length: 15 residues. Germline V gene sequence: CDR1 SGHAT, CDR2 FQNNGV. Trimming pared 8 bases from V and 2 bases from J, leaving 17 bases between. Drawing the rest from reference TRBV11-2 and TRBJ2-3, the complete variable domain is EAGVAQSPRYKIIEKRQSVAFWCNPISGHATLYWYQQILGQGPKLLIQFQNNGVVDDSQLPKDRFSAERLKGVDSTLKIQPAKLEDSAVYLCASSYSASDTDTQYFGPGTRLTVL.

V is TRBV6-6 and J is TRBJ2-7; a possible D gene is TRBD1 (6 bases). Germline CDR1 reads MNHNY; CDR2 reads SVGAGI (reference sequence). The CDR3 runs to 12 residues. Deletions cut 8 bases from V and 3 bases from J, with 11 bases between. This CDR3 reads CASSDSLYEQYF. The CDR3 DNA sequence: TGTGCCAGCTCGGACAGCCTCTACGAGCAGTACTTC.

This clone was detected only a few times. The V call is TRBV9, the J call TRBJ2-5; possibly TRBD1 for D (6 bases). TRBJ2-7 explains the end of the DNA better; the J call may be wrong. The CDR3 sequence is 15 residues long. CDR1 is SGDLS, CDR2 YYNGEE, per germline. CDR3 nucleotide sequence: TGTGCCAGCAGCGCCGCCTATGGGGGCCCCTACGAGCAGTACTTC. Translating it yields CASSAAYGGPYEQYF.

The chain couples TRBV7-8 to TRBJ2-1; D possibly corresponds to TRBD2 (7 bases). With 3 bases removed from V and 8 bases from J, the gap between germline ends came to 20 bases. Looked up from germline, CDR1 is SGHVS and CDR2 is FQNEAQ. CDR3 length: 16 amino acids. The CDR3 sequence is CASSFRGGGAIDEQFF. The CDR3 nucleotides are TGTGCCAGCAGCTTCCGTGGCGGGGGCGCAATCGATGAGCAGTTCTTC. Drawing the rest from reference TRBV7-8 and TRBJ2-1, the complete variable domain is GAGVSQSPRYKVAKRGQDVALRCDPISGHVSLFWYQQALGQGPEFLTYFQNEAQLDKSGLPSDRFFAERPEGSVSTLKIQRTQQEDSAVYLCASSFRGGGAIDEQFFGPGTRLTVL.

This clone was recorded a few times. The genes are TRBV10-1 and TRBJ1-5, with 8 bases aligning to TRBD1. The CDR3 length is 13 residues. With 6 bases clipped from V and 6 bases from J, the junction kept 4 bases outside the gene matches. Germline CDR1 is WNHNN and CDR2 is SYGVQD (reference sequence). Here the CDR3 reads CASSNRGTQPQHF. CDR3 bases: TGCGCCAGCAGCAACAGGGGGACTCAGCCCCAGCATTTT.

The chain couples TRBV11-3 to TRBJ1-1; 7 positions agree with TRBD1. CDR1 SGHNT and CDR2 YENEEA come from the germline V gene. The CDR3 loop spans 14 amino acids. Trimming took 5 bases from V and 1 from J; bases not matched to a gene: 4. CDR3 sequence (DNA): TGTGCCAGCAGCCCCCGGACAGGGAACACTGAAGCTTTCTTT. Translating gives CASSPRTGNTEAFF. Combining the CDR3 with reference TRBV11-3 and TRBJ1-1 gives the whole variable domain EAGVVQSPRYKIIEKKQPVAFWCNPISGHNTLYWYLQNLGQGPELLIRYENEEAVDDSQLPKDRFSAERLKGVDSTLKIQPAELGDSAVYLCASSPRTGNTEAFFGQGTRLTVV.

This chain uses TRBV4-2 with TRBJ2-1, with 11 positions matching TRBD2. The CDR3 is made up of 16 amino acids. Per the germline V gene, CDR1 is LGHNA and CDR2 is YNFKEQ. V was pared by 4 bases and J by 6 bases, with 8 bases of the junction left unmatched. The CDR3 nucleotides read TGTGCCAGCAGCCGATCGACTAGCGGGACGTCCAATGAGCAGTTCTTC. This gives the protein CASSRSTSGTSNEQFF.

This sequence joins TRBV7-8 and TRBJ1-5, with D uncertain. Germline V gives CDR1 SGHVS, CDR2 FQNEAQ. This CDR3 contains 15 residues. V was pared by 4 bases and J by 1 base, with 11 bases between. The DNA for the CDR3 is TGTGCCAGCAGCTCCGGCGGGCCAAGCAATCAGCCCCAGCATTTT. This translates into CASSSGGPSNQPQHF.

The rearrangement uses TRBV2 and TRBJ1-1; 8 nucleotides match TRBD1. From germline, CDR1 is SNHLY and CDR2 FYNNEI. This CDR3 contains 14 residues. V was pared by 4 bases and J by 4 bases, with 5 bases of the junction left unmatched. The DNA of the CDR3 is TGTGCCAGCAGTGCCCGGACAGGGTTCACTGAAGCTTTCTTT. This translates into CASSARTGFTEAFF.

V is TRBV5-1 and J is TRBJ2-7, with 10 bases identical to TRBD2. With V trimmed by 1 base and J by 3 bases, 4 bases remained unmatched. From germline, CDR1 is SGHRS and CDR2 YFSETQ. CDR3 length: 15 amino acids. The CDR3 DNA sequence: TGCGCCAGCAGCTTGTATAGCGGGGGGCTCTACGAGCAGTACTTC. Translating gives CASSLYSGGLYEQYF.

V and J are TRBV7-8 and TRBJ1-3; no clear D. Germline CDR1 is SGHVS and CDR2 is FQNEAQ. V was cut by 1 base and J by 0 bases, with 10 bases left in between. This CDR3 has 16 amino acids. In DNA form, the CDR3 reads TGTGCCAGCAGCTTAGTTAGTACGAGCTCTGGAAACACCATATATTTT. It codes for CASSLVSTSSGNTIYF. The full variable domain, its missing parts supplied by reference TRBV7-8 and TRBJ1-3, is GAGVSQSPRYKVAKRGQDVALRCDPISGHVSLFWYQQALGQGPEFLTYFQNEAQLDKSGLPSDRFFAERPEGSVSTLKIQRTQQEDSAVYLCASSLVSTSSGNTIYFGEGSWLTVV.

This clone was observed a single time. The chain has TRBV2 and TRBJ1-2; TRBD1 is a possible D gene (5 bases). The germline V and J ends were trimmed by 9 bases and 6 bases, with 8 bases remaining between them. Germline loops: CDR1 SNHLY, CDR2 FYNNEI. The CDR3 length is 10 residues. The CDR3 nucleotides read TGTGCCAGGGGACTGGATGGCTACACCTTC. It codes for CARGLDGYTF.

This chain links TRBV30 with TRBJ2-1; a possible D gene is TRBD1 (6 bases). V was trimmed by 2 bases and J by 2 bases, leaving 10 bases between them. This CDR3 is built from 14 residues. Looked up from germline, CDR1 is GTSNPN and CDR2 is SVGIG (reference sequence). For the CDR3, the DNA is TGTGCCTGGAGTCTGAAGGGGGCCTACAATGAGCAGTTCTTC. Protein product: CAWSLKGAYNEQFF.

This chain connects TRBV11-3 to TRBJ2-5; no firm D call. Trimming stripped 5 bases from V and 1 base from J, with 8 bases between. The CDR3 has 13 amino acids. Germline V gene sequence: CDR1 SGHNT, CDR2 YENEEA. The CDR3 DNA reads as TGTGCCAGCAGCATCCCGGGCCAAGAGACCCAGTACTTC. Encoded protein: CASSIPGQETQYF.

The chain has TRBV5-1 and TRBJ1-4, with 11 bases identical to TRBD1. This CDR3 contains 17 residues. CDR1 is SGHRS, CDR2 YFSETQ, per germline. The V and J ends lost 0 bases and 7 bases, in that order; junction bases with no gene match: 8. CDR3 in amino acids: CASSLDGQGAEGEKLFF. The CDR3 DNA follows: TGCGCCAGCAGCTTGGATGGACAGGGGGCTGAGGGTGAAAAACTGTTTTTT.

V usage is TRBV5-1 and J usage is TRBJ2-5; 8 nucleotides align to TRBD2. The CDR3 consists of 14 residues. CDR1 and CDR2 from the germline V gene are SGHRS and YFSETQ. With 4 bases clipped from V and 5 bases from J, the junction kept 7 bases outside the gene matches. CDR3 sequence (DNA): TGCGCCAGCAGCCGGGGGGGGGCTGTTGAGACCCAGTACTTC. Its translation: CASSRGGAVETQYF.

This sequence joins TRBV6-1 and TRBJ1-1; tentatively, D is TRBD1 (6 bases). V lost 11 bases to trimming and J lost 5 bases, with 18 bases between them. Germline V lookup: CDR1 MNHNS, CDR2 SASEGT. The CDR3 runs to 13 residues. CDR3 DNA sequence: TGTGCCGTTCCTAAAACAGGGCGGACTGAAGCTTTCTTT. Translated: CAVPKTGRTEAFF.

With regard to this clone: A read error may produce the germline difference seen at one junction end. CDR3 sequence reads: CASSLRDRGFSHEQYF. The CDR3, as DNA: TGTGCCAGCAGTTTGAGAGACAGGGGATTCTCCCACGAGCAGTACTTC. The chain has TRBV28 and TRBJ2-7; 8 nucleotides line up with TRBD1. This CDR3 spans 16 amino acids. Germline loops: CDR1 MDHEN, CDR2 SYDVKM. Supplemented by reference TRBV28 and TRBJ2-7, the full variable domain reads DVKVTQSSRYLVKRTGEKVFLECVQDMDHENMFWYRQDPGLGLRLIYFSYDVKMKEKGDIPEGYSVSREKKERFSLILESASTNQTSMYLCASSLRDRGFSHEQYFGPGTRLTVT.

This chain joins TRBV6-5 and TRBJ1-1; possible D gene TRBD1, 5 bases. Germline-derived CDR1 and CDR2 are MNHEY and SVGAGI. The length of the CDR3 is 14 residues. The V end was cut by 7 bases, the J end by 5 bases, with 17 bases between. CDR3 in amino acids: CASMWVQGGTEAFF. The CDR3 bases are TGTGCCAGCATGTGGGTGCAGGGCGGAACTGAAGCTTTCTTT.